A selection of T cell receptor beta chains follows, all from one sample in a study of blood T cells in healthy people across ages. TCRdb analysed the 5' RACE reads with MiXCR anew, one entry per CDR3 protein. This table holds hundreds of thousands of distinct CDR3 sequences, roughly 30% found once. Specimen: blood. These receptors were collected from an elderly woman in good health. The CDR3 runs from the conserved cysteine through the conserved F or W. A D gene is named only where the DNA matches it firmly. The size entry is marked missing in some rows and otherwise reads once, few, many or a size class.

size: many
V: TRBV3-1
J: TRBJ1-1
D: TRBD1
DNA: TGTGCCAGCAGCCCCTGGACAGGGGGAACGGCTGAAGCTTTCTTT
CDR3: CASSPWTGGTAEAFF

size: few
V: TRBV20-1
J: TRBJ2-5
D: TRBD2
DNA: TGCAGTGCTCGAACTGCCCGAGCGGGAGGCCAAGAGACCCAGTACTTC
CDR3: CSARTARAGGQETQYF

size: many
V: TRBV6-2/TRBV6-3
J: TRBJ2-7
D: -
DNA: TGTGCCAGCAGATACCCCTTAACCGGGACGGATTCCTACGAGCAGTACTTC
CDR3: CASRYPLTGTDSYEQYF

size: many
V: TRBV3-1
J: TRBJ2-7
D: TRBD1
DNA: TGTGCCAGCAGCCTCAGGGGGCTGAGGAGGAACGAGCAGTACTTC
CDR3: CASSLRGLRRNEQYF

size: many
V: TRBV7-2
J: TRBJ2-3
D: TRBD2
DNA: TGTGCCAGCAGCTTGGGGCGGGGGGGCCGCGCAGATACGCAGTATTTT
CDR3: CASSLGRGGRADTQYF

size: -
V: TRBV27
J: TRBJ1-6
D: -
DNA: TGTGCCAGCAGTTGGGACGTGAGGAATTCACCCCTCCACTTT
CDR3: CASSWDVRNSPLHF

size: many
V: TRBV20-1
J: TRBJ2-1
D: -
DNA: TGCAGTGCTGGAGGGGTGGGGGCCCACTACAATGAGCAGTTCTTC
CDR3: CSAGGVGAHYNEQFF

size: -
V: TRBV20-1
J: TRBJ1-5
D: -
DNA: TGCAGTGCTAGTCCTCCCCGCGGGGGCAATCAGCCCCAGCATTTT
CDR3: CSASPPRGGNQPQHF

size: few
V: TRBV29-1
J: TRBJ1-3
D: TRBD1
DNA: TGCAGCGTAGACAGGGTCGGAAACACCATATATTTT
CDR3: CSVDRVGNTIYF

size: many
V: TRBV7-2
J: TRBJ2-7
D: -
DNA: TGTGCCAGCAGCCACGGGGTGGGGGGCTACGAGCAGTACTTC
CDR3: CASSHGVGGYEQYF

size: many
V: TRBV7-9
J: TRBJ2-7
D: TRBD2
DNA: TGTGCCAGCAGTCGGGGGGACTACGAGCAGTACTTC
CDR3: CASSRGDYEQYF

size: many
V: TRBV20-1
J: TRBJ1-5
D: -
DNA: TGCAGTGCTGCCTCCGGGACATCTAATCAGCCCCAGCATTTT
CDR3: CSAASGTSNQPQHF

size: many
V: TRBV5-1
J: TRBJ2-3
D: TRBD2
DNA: TGCGCCAGCAGCTGGGGACTAGGAACCCTCACAGATACGCAGTATTTT
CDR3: CASSWGLGTLTDTQYF

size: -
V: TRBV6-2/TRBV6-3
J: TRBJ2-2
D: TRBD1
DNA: TGTGCCAGCAGTTACGAATCCGGGACAGGGACTTTCGCGAACACCGGGGAGCTGTTTTTT
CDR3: CASSYESGTGTFANTGELFF

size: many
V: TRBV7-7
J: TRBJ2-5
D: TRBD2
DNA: TGTGCCAGCAGCTTGGGACTAGCGGGGGGGAAAGAGACCCAGTACTTC
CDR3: CASSLGLAGGKETQYF

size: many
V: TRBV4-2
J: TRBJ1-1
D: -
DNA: TGTGCCAGCAGCCAAGAGCCCAGCAGGGGTGACACTGAAGCTTTCTTT
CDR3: CASSQEPSRGDTEAFF

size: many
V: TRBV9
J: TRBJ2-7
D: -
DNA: TGTGCCAGCAGCGTAGACGGCAGGGCATCCTACGAGCAGTACTTC
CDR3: CASSVDGRASYEQYF

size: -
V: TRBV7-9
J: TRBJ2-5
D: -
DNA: TGTGCCAGCAGCTTAGCGGGGGGTCCCTCCCAAGAGACCCAGTACTTC
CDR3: CASSLAGGPSQETQYF

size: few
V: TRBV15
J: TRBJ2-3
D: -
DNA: TGTGCCACCAGCAGGGTATCTGGGGGGGGGCTGTATTTT
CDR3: CATSRVSGGGLYF

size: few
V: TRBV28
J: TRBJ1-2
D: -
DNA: TGTGCCAGCAGTTGGCAGGGAGTCAATGGCTACACCTTC
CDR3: CASSWQGVNGYTF

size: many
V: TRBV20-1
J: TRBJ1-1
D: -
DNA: TGCAGTGCTAGAGATATACAGGTGACCCTTACTGAAGCTTTCTTT
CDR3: CSARDIQVTLTEAFF

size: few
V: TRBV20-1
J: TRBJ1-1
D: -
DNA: TGCAGTGCTAGAGATGGGGGGGCGGGAACTGAAGCTTTCTTT
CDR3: CSARDGGAGTEAFF

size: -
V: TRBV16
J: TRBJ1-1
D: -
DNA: TGTGCCAGCAGCCAAGACGGCTTCGTAGGCACTGAAGCTTTCTTT
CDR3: CASSQDGFVGTEAFF

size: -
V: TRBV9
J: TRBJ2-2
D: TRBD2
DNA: TGTGCCAGCAGCGTACTTAGCGGGGGGGCGAGGACCGGGGAGCTGTTTTTT
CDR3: CASSVLSGGARTGELFF

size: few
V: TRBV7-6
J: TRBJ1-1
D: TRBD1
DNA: TGTGCCAGCAGCCATTCAACAGGGGCGAACACTGAAGCTTTCTTT
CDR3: CASSHSTGANTEAFF

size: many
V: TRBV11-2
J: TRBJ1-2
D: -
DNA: TGTGCCAGCAGCTTCCCCTCAGGAGTCGAGTATGGCTACACCTTC
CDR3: CASSFPSGVEYGYTF

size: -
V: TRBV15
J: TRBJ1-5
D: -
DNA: TGTGCCACCGGCAGAGGTAGGGGCCAGGGCTCCGATCGGCCCCAGCATTTT
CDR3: CATGRGRGQGSDRPQHF

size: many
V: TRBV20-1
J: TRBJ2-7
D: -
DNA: TGCAGTGCTAGACAGGGTTGGTACGAGCAGTACTTC
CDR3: CSARQGWYEQYF

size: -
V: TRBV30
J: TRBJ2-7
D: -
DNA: TGTGCCTCGGCTGCAGGTCAGACGTACGAGCAGTACTTC
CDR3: CASAAGQTYEQYF

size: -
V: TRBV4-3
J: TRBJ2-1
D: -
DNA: TGCGCCAGCAGCCAAGATCGATTCACCTACAATGAGCAGTTCTTC
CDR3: CASSQDRFTYNEQFF

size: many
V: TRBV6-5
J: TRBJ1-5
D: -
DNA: TGTGCCAGCAGACCCGGTGGGTCAGGGAATCAGCCCCAGCATTTT
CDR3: CASRPGGSGNQPQHF

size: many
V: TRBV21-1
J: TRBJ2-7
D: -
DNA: -
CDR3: CASSKEVGGGAVSEQYF

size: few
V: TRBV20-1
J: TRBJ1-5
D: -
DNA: TGCAGTGCTAGAGATCCGAAGGCGAATCAGCCCCAGCATTTT
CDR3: CSARDPKANQPQHF

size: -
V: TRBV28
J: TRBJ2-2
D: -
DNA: TGTGCCAGCAGCGGGATGGGGGTTGTCGGGGAGCTGTTTTTT
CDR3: CASSGMGVVGELFF

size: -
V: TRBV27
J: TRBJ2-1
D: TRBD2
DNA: TGTGCCAGCAGTGAGCGGACTAGCGGAAATGAGCAGTTCTTC
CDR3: CASSERTSGNEQFF